The source of this TCR beta chain is a study of technical replicates of blood from several donors. TCRdb's copy holds only in-frame clones and misses some; the assay was immunoSEQ multiplex PCR. The data contain some 15,000 clones, roughly 80% of them singletons. The CDR3 is made up of 15 amino acids. Per the germline V gene, CDR1 is MNHNS and CDR2 is SASEGT. Unmatched junction bases numbered 1, after V lost 2 bases and J lost 4 bases. This clone was recorded a few times. Source material: PBMCs. This TCR was recovered from a human donor in good health. The chain recombines TRBV6-1 with TRBJ2-3; 12 bases match TRBD2. CDR3 bases: TGTGCCAGCAGTGAACTAGCGGGAGGGCCAGATACGCAGTATTTT. It is translated as CASSELAGGPDTQYF.